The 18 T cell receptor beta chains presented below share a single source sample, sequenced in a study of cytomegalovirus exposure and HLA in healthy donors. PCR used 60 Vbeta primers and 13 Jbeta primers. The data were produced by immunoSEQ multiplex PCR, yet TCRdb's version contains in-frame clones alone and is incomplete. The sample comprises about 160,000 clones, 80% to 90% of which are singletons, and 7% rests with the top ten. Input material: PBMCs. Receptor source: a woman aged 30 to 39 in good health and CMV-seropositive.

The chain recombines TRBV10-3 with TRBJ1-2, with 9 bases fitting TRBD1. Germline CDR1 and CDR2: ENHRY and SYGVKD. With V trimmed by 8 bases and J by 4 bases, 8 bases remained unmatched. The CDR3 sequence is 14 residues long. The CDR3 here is CAIENTGGGYGYTF. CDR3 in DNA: TGTGCCATCGAAAACACAGGGGGCGGCTATGGCTACACCTTC.

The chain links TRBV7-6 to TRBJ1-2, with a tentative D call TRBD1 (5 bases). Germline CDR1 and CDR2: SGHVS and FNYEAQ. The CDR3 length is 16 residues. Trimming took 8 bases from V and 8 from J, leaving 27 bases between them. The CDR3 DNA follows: TGTGCCAGCTCCTTTCGGGCTCGTGGGGGGATAAGAGGCTACACCTTC. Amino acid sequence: CASSFRARGGIRGYTF.

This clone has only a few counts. CDR3 DNA sequence: TGTGCCAGTAGTTTCAGGGGAGATAATTCACCCCTCCACTTT. Its protein is CASSFRGDNSPLHF. The J gene is TRBJ1-6, the V gene TRBV19; TRBD1 is a possible D gene (6 bases). Germline values: CDR1 LNHDA, CDR2 SQIVND (reference sequence). The CDR3 totals 14 residues. Trimming took 5 bases from V and 5 from J, leaving 10 bases between them.

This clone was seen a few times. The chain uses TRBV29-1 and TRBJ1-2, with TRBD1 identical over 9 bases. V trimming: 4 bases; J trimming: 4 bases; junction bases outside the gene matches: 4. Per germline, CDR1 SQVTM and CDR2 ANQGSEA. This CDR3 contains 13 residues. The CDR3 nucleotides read TGCAGCGTTGCTGGACAGGGGAGCTATGGCTACACCTTC. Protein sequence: CSVAGQGSYGYTF.

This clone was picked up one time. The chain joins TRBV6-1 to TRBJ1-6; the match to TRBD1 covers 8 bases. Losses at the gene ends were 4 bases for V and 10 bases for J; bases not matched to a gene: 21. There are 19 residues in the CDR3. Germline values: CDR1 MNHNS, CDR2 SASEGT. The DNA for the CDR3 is TGTGCCAGCAGTGCACGAGATCACAGGGGGAGAACGGGGGGATCACCCCTCCACTTT. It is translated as CASSARDHRGRTGGSPLHF.

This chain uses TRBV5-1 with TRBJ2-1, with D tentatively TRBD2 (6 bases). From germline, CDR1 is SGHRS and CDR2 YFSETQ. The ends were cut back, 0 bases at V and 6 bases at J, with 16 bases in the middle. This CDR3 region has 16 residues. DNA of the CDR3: TGCGCCAGCAGCTTGGTGGGAGGAGTCGGGGTCAATGAGCAGTTCTTC. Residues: CASSLVGGVGVNEQFF.

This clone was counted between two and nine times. CDR3 in DNA: TGCGCCAGCAGCTTGGTCGGGACTATCATGACCCAGTACTTC. Translating gives CASSLVGTIMTQYF. The chain couples TRBV5-1 to TRBJ2-5, with 7 bases that match TRBD2. CDR1 is SGHRS and CDR2 is YFSETQ in the germline V gene. The CDR3 covers 14 residues. V was clipped by 0 bases and J by 7 bases; unmatched bases: 6.

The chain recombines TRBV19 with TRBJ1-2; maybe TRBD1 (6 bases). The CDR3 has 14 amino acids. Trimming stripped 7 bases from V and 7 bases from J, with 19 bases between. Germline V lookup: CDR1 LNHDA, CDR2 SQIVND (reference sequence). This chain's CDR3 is CASTLTGPSGGYTF. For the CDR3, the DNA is TGTGCCAGTACCCTGACAGGACCAAGCGGTGGCTACACCTTC.

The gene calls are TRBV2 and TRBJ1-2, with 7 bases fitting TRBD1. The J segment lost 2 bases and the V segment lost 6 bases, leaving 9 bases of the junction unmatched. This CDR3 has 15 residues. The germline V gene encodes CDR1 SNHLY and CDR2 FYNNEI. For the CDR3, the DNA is TGTGCCAGCAGCATAGGGACAGCACAAAACTATGGCTACACCTTC. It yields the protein CASSIGTAQNYGYTF.

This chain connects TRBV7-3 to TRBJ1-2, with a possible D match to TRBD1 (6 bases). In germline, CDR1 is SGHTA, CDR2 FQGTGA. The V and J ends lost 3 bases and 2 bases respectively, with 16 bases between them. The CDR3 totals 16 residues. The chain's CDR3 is CASSLRVVGANYGYTF. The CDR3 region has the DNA TGTGCCAGCAGCTTGAGGGTAGTGGGGGCCAACTATGGCTACACCTTC.

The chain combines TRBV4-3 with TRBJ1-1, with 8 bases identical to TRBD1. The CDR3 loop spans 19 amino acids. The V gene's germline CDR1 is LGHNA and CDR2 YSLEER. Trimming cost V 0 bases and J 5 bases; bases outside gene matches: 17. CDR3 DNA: TGCGCCAGCAGCCAAGATCTAATTGGAGCAGGGGGCGCGGGGACTGAAGCTTTCTTT. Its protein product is CASSQDLIGAGGAGTEAFF.

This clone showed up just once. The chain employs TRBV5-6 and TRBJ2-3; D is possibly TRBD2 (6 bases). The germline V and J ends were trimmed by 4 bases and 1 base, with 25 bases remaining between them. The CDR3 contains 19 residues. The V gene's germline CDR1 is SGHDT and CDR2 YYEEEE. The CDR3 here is CASSPPFGSGGIRTDTQYF. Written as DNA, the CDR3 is TGTGCCAGCAGCCCACCCTTCGGGTCCGGGGGAATTCGCACAGATACGCAGTATTTT.

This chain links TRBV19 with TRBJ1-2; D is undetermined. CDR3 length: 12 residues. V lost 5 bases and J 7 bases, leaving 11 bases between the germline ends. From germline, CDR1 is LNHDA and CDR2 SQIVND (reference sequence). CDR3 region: CASSPVAGGYTF. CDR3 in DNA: TGTGCCAGTAGTCCGGTCGCGGGTGGCTACACCTTC.

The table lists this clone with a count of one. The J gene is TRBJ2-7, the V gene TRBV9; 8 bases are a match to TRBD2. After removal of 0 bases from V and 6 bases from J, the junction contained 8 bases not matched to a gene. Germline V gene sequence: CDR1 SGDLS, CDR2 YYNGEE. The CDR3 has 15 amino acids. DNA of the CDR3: TGTGCCAGCAGCGTAGGGGGGGCGGGGGGCTCCGAGCAGTACTTC. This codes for CASSVGGAGGSEQYF.

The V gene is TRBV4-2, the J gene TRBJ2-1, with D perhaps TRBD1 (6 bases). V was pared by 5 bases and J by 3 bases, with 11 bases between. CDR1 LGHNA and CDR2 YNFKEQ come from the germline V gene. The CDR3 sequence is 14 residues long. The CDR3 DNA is TGTGCCAGCAGCGCACAGGGTCTCTACAATGAGCAGTTCTTC. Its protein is CASSAQGLYNEQFF.

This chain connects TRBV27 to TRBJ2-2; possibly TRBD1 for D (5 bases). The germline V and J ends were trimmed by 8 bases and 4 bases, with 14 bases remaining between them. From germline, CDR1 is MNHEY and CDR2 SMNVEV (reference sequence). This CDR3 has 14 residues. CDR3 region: CASGAVDGTGELFF. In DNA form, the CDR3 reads TGTGCCAGCGGGGCAGTTGATGGCACCGGGGAGCTGTTTTTT.

CDR3 protein: CASSLGQGAYGTEAFF. The CDR3 DNA reads TGTGCCAGCAGCCTCGGACAGGGGGCGTATGGCACTGAAGCTTTCTTT. The chain couples TRBV7-8 to TRBJ1-1; 11 bases align to TRBD1. The CDR3 covers 16 residues. Trimming removed 5 bases from V and 4 bases from J; junction bases left unmatched: 9. Germline V gives CDR1 SGHVS, CDR2 FQNEAQ. The full variable domain, its missing parts supplied by reference TRBV7-8 and TRBJ1-1, is GAGVSQSPRYKVAKRGQDVALRCDPISGHVSLFWYQQALGQGPEFLTYFQNEAQLDKSGLPSDRFFAERPEGSVSTLKIQRTQQEDSAVYLCASSLGQGAYGTEAFFGQGTRLTVV.

The CDR3 protein is CASSVLLNTGELFF. The CDR3 DNA reads TGTGCCAGCAGCGTGTTACTCAACACCGGGGAGCTGTTTTTT. This rearrangement joins TRBV9 to TRBJ2-2; unclear D gene. Germline V gene data show CDR1 as SGDLS and CDR2 as YYNGEE. The CDR3 contains 14 residues. V shed 2 bases and J shed 2 bases, with 7 bases lying between them.